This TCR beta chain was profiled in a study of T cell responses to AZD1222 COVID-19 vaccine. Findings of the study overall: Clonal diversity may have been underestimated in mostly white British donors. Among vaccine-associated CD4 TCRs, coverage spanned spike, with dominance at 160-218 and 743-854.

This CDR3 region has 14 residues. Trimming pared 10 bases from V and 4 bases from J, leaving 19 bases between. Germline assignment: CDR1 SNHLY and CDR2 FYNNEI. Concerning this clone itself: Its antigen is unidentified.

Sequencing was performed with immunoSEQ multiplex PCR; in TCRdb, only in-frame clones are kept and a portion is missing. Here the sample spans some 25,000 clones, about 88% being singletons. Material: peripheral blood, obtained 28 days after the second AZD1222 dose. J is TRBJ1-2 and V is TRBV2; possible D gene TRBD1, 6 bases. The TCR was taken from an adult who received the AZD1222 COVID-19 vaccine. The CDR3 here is CATTPRQDGYGYTF. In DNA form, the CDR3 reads TGTGCCACTACACCCCGACAGGACGGCTATGGCTACACCTTC.